These 32 T cell receptor beta chains were all obtained from the same sample, sequenced in a study of blood T cells in healthy people across ages. Primed by a sample-barcoded 5' primer and a J-beta primer mix, a second PCR proceeded for about 6 to 12 cycles. MiXCR was run by TCRdb on the 5' RACE reads, yielding one entry per CDR3 protein. The data contain 700,000 or so distinct CDR3 sequences, around 38% of them seen just once; the ten biggest clones take up 30%. Specimen: blood. These receptors all stem from an elderly man in good health.

The V gene is TRBV20-1, the J gene TRBJ2-3, with D tentatively TRBD1 (8 bases). The V gene's germline CDR1 is DFQATT and CDR2 SNEGSKA (reference sequence). The CDR3 covers 19 residues. Between the trimmed V and J ends, which lost 5 bases and 0 bases, there was a span of 27 bases. The CDR3 sequence is CSAGWTGTSGMMSTDTQYF. The CDR3 coding sequence is TGCAGTGCTGGATGGACAGGGACGAGCGGGATGATGAGCACAGATACGCAGTATTTT.

The V call is TRBV7-2, the J call TRBJ2-3, with TRBD1 matching over 10 bases. The CDR3 loop spans 14 amino acids. CDR1 is SGHTA and CDR2 is FQGNSA in the germline V gene. V was pared by 5 bases and J by 6 bases, with 5 bases of the junction left unmatched. The CDR3 DNA reads as TGTGCCAGCAGCCGGGACAGGGGTATTGATACGCAGTATTTT. Protein product: CASSRDRGIDTQYF.

Concerning this clonotype itself: One junction end disagrees with the germline gene, perhaps due to a read error. The chain combines TRBV9 with TRBJ2-1; no clear D. Germline values: CDR1 SGDLS, CDR2 YYNGEE. The CDR3 is 16 residues long. CDR3 protein: CASSYFYQSSYTEQFF. The CDR3 region has the DNA TGTGCCAGCAGCTACTTCTACCAGAGCTCCTACACTGAGCAGTTCTTC.

This clonotype was detected a few times. CDR3: CASSEAGQGLYEQYF. CDR3 DNA sequence: TGTGCCAGCAGTGAAGCTGGACAGGGTTTATACGAGCAGTACTTC. This chain links TRBV6-1 with TRBJ2-7; 8 bases map to TRBD1. J was trimmed by 4 bases and V by 0 bases; bases with no gene match: 5. The germline CDR1 and CDR2 sequences are MNHNS and SASEGT. This CDR3 comprises 15 residues.

This clonotype was found a few times. This chain links TRBV29-1 with TRBJ1-1; no firm D call. The CDR3 contains 13 residues. V was shortened by 1 base and J by 4 bases, with 10 bases between the two germline ends. Per germline, CDR1 SQVTM and CDR2 ANQGSEA. DNA of the CDR3: TGCAGCGTTGAAGCGAACTCTGGCACTGAAGCTTTCTTT. This encodes CSVEANSGTEAFF.

This clonotype has only one observation. The chain links TRBV20-1 to TRBJ1-2, with a weak D call TRBD1 (5 bases). The V and J ends lost 6 bases and 2 bases respectively, with 13 bases between them. This CDR3 spans 13 amino acids. Germline CDR1 DFQATT, CDR2 SNEGSKA (reference sequence). CDR3 coding DNA: TGCAGTGCCCGTGGGGGGTTGAACTATGGCTACACCTTC. As protein: CSARGGLNYGYTF.

CDR3 sequence (DNA): TGTGCCAGCAGGTCCGGGACGCTCTCTGGGGCCAACGTCCTGACTTTC. This codes for CASRSGTLSGANVLTF. The chain links TRBV12-3 or TRBV12-4 to TRBJ2-6; D tentatively fits TRBD1 or TRBD2 (5 bases each). The germline V and J ends were trimmed by 6 bases and 0 bases, with 12 bases remaining between them. CDR3 length: 16 residues.

V usage is TRBV29-1 and J usage is TRBJ2-7, with D possibly being TRBD1 or TRBD2 (6 bases each). Between the trimmed V and J ends, which lost 3 bases and 10 bases, there was a span of 31 bases. Looked up from germline, CDR1 is SQVTM and CDR2 is ANQGSEA. The CDR3 length is 17 residues. The chain's CDR3 is CSVDPPEGQGSIETQYV. The CDR3 bases are TGCAGCGTTGATCCACCGGAGGGGCAGGGGAGCATCGAGACCCAGTACGTC.

The V and J genes are TRBV7-3 and TRBJ2-3; 8 bases align to TRBD2. J lost 3 bases, V lost 5 bases, and 10 bases had no gene match. CDR1 SGHTA and CDR2 FQGTGA come from the germline V gene. The CDR3 consists of 16 residues. CDR3 DNA sequence: TGTGCCAGCAGCCCACAACTAGCGGTGGTGACAGATACGCAGTATTTT. It yields the protein CASSPQLAVVTDTQYF.

This chain uses TRBV7-6 with TRBJ2-7; D might be TRBD1 or TRBD2, each matching 5 bases. The CDR3 is made up of 14 amino acids. Between the trimmed V and J ends, which lost 5 bases and 2 bases, there was a span of 13 bases. In germline, CDR1 is SGHVS, CDR2 FNYEAQ. CDR3 bases: TGTGCCAGCAGCATTGGGGCGAGGGCCTACGAGCAGTACTTC. Its translation: CASSIGARAYEQYF.

The chain links TRBV28 to TRBJ1-2; TRBD1 is a possible D gene (5 bases). CDR3 length: 12 amino acids. V shed 6 bases and J shed 7 bases, with 12 bases lying between them. Germline values: CDR1 MDHEN, CDR2 SYDVKM. CDR3 residues: CASSKNRRGYTF. The DNA of the CDR3 is TGTGCCAGCAGCAAAAACAGGCGTGGCTACACCTTC.

The rearrangement joins TRBV7-8 to TRBJ2-1; TRBD2 agrees at 11 bases. The CDR3 is 19 residues long. Germline CDR1 SGHVS, CDR2 FQNEAQ. After removal of 1 base from V and 4 bases from J, the junction contained 12 bases not matched to a gene. The CDR3 region has the DNA TGTGCCAGCAGCTTAGACGGTAGCGGGAGGGCCTCCCCTTACAATGAGCAGTTCTTC. This encodes CASSLDGSGRASPYNEQFF.

The chain carries TRBV4-3 and TRBJ2-3; 15 positions match TRBD2. Trimming at V came to 1 base and at J to 6 bases, leaving 2 bases not matched to a gene. This CDR3 has 16 residues. Looked up from germline, CDR1 is LGHNA and CDR2 is YSLEER. This CDR3 is CASSQGTSGGVDTQYF. CDR3 coding DNA: TGCGCCAGCAGCCAAGGGACTAGCGGGGGGGTGGATACGCAGTATTTT.

The rearrangement links TRBV7-2 to TRBJ1-2; D may be TRBD1 (5 bases). Germline V gene data show CDR1 as SGHTA and CDR2 as FQGNSA. This CDR3 has 14 amino acids. Deletions cut 7 bases from V and 3 bases from J, with 15 bases between. DNA of the CDR3: TGTGCCAGCATTGGAACGGCGGGGGACTATGGCTACACCTTC. This sequence encodes CASIGTAGDYGYTF.

The V gene is TRBV5-1, the J gene TRBJ2-1, with 10 bases fitting TRBD1. The CDR3 extends over 14 amino acids. Per the germline V gene, CDR1 is SGHRS and CDR2 is YFSETQ. The J segment lost 5 bases and the V segment lost 4 bases, leaving 3 bases of the junction unmatched. The CDR3 region has the DNA TGCGCCAGCAGCAAGGGGACAGGGGACAATGAGCAGTTCTTC. Amino acid sequence: CASSKGTGDNEQFF.

The chain is built from TRBV25-1 and TRBJ2-1, with 8 bases identical to TRBD2. Gene TRBJ2-7 matches the end of the DNA better, so the J call may be wrong. The CDR3 runs 14 residues. Germline V CDR1 and CDR2: MGHDK, SYGVNS. This CDR3 is CASNGLASYNEQYF. DNA of the CDR3: TGTGCCAGCAATGGACTAGCCTCCTACAATGAGCAGTACTTC.

The chain combines TRBV5-1 with TRBJ2-7, with 8 positions matching TRBD1. V dropped 3 bases and J dropped 6; count of bases not matched to a gene: 20. The CDR3 consists of 18 residues. Germline-derived CDR1 and CDR2 are SGHRS and YFSETQ. The CDR3 loop reads CASSSGRAGGPKGSEQYF. CDR3 in DNA: TGCGCCAGCAGCTCCGGCAGGGCAGGGGGCCCAAAAGGCTCCGAGCAGTACTTC.

The chain is built from TRBV29-1 and TRBJ1-5, with 9 nucleotides matching TRBD1. V lost 6 bases and J lost 9; bases outside the gene matches: 9. The V gene's germline CDR1 is SQVTM and CDR2 ANQGSEA. The CDR3 contains 13 residues. The CDR3 spells CSVGQGLSRPQHF. CDR3 DNA: TGCAGCGTGGGACAGGGACTATCTCGGCCCCAGCATTTT.

V is TRBV6-2 or TRBV6-3 and J is TRBJ2-1, with TRBD2 matching over 10 bases. Germline V gene lookup returns CDR1 MNHEY and CDR2 SVGEGT. CDR3 length: 16 amino acids. After removal of 6 bases from V and 7 bases from J, the junction contained 12 bases not matched to a gene. CDR3 DNA sequence: TGTGCCAGCAGCATAAGGAGCGGGGGGGCCGTAAATGAGCAGTTCTTC. It translates to CASSIRSGGAVNEQFF.

This clonotype came up a few times. V is TRBV6-1 and J is TRBJ2-4; no definite D call. Germline CDR1 reads MNHNS; CDR2 reads SASEGT. This CDR3 is built from 15 residues. The V end was cut by 7 bases, the J end by 0 bases, with 13 bases between. The CDR3 loop reads CASNRASPAKNIQYF. CDR3 sequence (DNA): TGTGCCAGCAACCGCGCATCCCCAGCCAAAAACATTCAGTACTTC.

The chain uses TRBV28 and TRBJ1-4; the match to TRBD1 covers 8 bases. Looked up from germline, CDR1 is MDHEN and CDR2 is SYDVKM. The J segment lost 8 bases and the V segment lost 5 bases, leaving 13 bases of the junction unmatched. This CDR3 region has 16 residues. This CDR3 is CASSGQGVSHKEKLFF. In nucleotides, the CDR3 is TGTGCCAGCAGTGGACAGGGTGTATCCCATAAGGAAAAACTGTTTTTT.

This clonotype came up a few times. The chain employs TRBV20-1 and TRBJ2-3, with 9 positions matching TRBD1. After removal of 2 bases from V and 1 base from J, the junction contained 7 bases not matched to a gene. The CDR3 contains 16 residues. CDR1 is DFQATT and CDR2 is SNEGSKA in the germline V gene (reference sequence). CDR3 residues: CSARSLGDRGTDTQYF. The CDR3 DNA is TGCAGTGCTAGAAGTTTGGGGGACAGGGGCACAGATACGCAGTATTTT.

The chain couples TRBV5-1 to TRBJ2-3, with a tentative D call TRBD1 (6 bases). The V gene's germline CDR1 is SGHRS and CDR2 YFSETQ. Trimming shortened V by 4 bases and J by 2 bases, and 11 bases separated the two germline ends. This CDR3 has 14 residues. As DNA, the CDR3 is TGCGCCAGCAGCGGACAGAGGCCCACAGATACGCAGTATTTT. It is translated as CASSGQRPTDTQYF.

There are many counts of this clonotype. This chain connects TRBV5-6 to TRBJ2-3; 12 nucleotides match TRBD2. Losses at the gene ends were 5 bases for V and 4 bases for J; bases not matched to a gene: 5. The CDR3 length is 15 residues. Germline CDR1 reads SGHDT; CDR2 reads YYEEEE. CDR3 residues: CASSPTSGSADTQYF. In DNA form, the CDR3 reads TGTGCCAGCAGTCCGACTAGCGGGAGTGCAGATACGCAGTATTTT.

This chain links TRBV5-1 with TRBJ2-1; the D gene could be TRBD1 or TRBD2 (5 bases each). Trimming left V 4 bases short and J 5 bases short, with 22 bases between. Germline V gives CDR1 SGHRS, CDR2 YFSETQ. This CDR3 spans 17 amino acids. The CDR3 region has the DNA TGCGCCAGCAGCGTCCGGGACCAAAAAGGGCGCAACAATGAGCAGTTCTTC. It specifies CASSVRDQKGRNNEQFF.

The chain carries TRBV7-2 and TRBJ1-4, with 7 bases lining up with TRBD1. From germline, CDR1 is SGHTA and CDR2 FQGNSA. Germline trimming cut 6 bases from V and 6 bases from J; bases unmatched to any gene: 7. This CDR3 has 14 residues. For the CDR3, the DNA is TGTGCCAGCAGGGCTACAGGGGCTTATGAAAAACTGTTTTTT. Protein sequence: CASRATGAYEKLFF.

The chain recombines TRBV28 with TRBJ1-2; TRBD1 agrees at 11 bases. The length of the CDR3 is 16 residues. J lost 5 bases, V lost 2 bases, and 7 bases had no gene match. The germline V gene has CDR1 MDHEN and CDR2 SYDVKM. The CDR3: CASSLAVGTGGYGYTF. The CDR3 DNA follows: TGTGCCAGCAGTTTAGCCGTAGGGACAGGGGGGTATGGCTACACCTTC.

The chain recombines TRBV28 with TRBJ2-3; perhaps TRBD2 as D (6 bases). CDR1 is MDHEN, CDR2 SYDVKM, per germline. The V gene lost 7 bases and the J gene lost 7 bases, with 21 bases spanning the gap. The CDR3 is made up of 15 amino acids. This chain's CDR3 is CASNGGGALSNTQYF. DNA of the CDR3: TGTGCCAGCAACGGAGGCGGGGCCCTATCTAATACGCAGTATTTT.

This rearrangement joins TRBV20-1 to TRBJ1-6; no reliable D call. V lost 5 bases and J lost 7, with 12 bases in between. Germline CDR1 and CDR2: DFQATT and SNEGSKA (reference sequence). The CDR3 length is 13 residues. DNA of the CDR3: TGCAGTGCTCTGCAGGAGCGAAATTCACCCCTCCACTTT. It specifies CSALQERNSPLHF.

The chain uses TRBV14 and TRBJ2-1; D assignment may be TRBD1 or TRBD2 (6 bases each). CDR3 length: 15 amino acids. Germline CDR1 and CDR2: SGHDN and FVKESK. Trimming stripped 8 bases from V and 6 bases from J, with 20 bases between. The CDR3 region has the DNA TGTGCCAGCGCAGCCCAAGGGGGGTGGGTCAATGAGCAGTTCTTC. This sequence encodes CASAAQGGWVNEQFF.

The chain joins TRBV11-2 to TRBJ1-4; D call uncertain. Looked up from germline, CDR1 is SGHAT and CDR2 is FQNNGV. Between the trimmed V and J ends, which lost 6 bases and 4 bases, there was a span of 15 bases. The CDR3 covers 15 residues. For the CDR3, the DNA is TGTGCCAGCAGGGGAGGGCAGTTCCTTAATGAAAAACTGTTTTTT. This encodes CASRGGQFLNEKLFF.

The chain uses TRBV20-1 and TRBJ2-3, with D perhaps TRBD2 (7 bases). Trimming took 5 bases from V and 4 from J, leaving 19 bases between them. The length of the CDR3 is 15 residues. CDR1 is DFQATT, CDR2 SNEGSKA, per germline (reference sequence). In DNA form, the CDR3 reads TGCAGTGCTCCCCTTAGGGGGAGGGCCGCAGATACGCAGTATTTT. Protein: CSAPLRGRAADTQYF.